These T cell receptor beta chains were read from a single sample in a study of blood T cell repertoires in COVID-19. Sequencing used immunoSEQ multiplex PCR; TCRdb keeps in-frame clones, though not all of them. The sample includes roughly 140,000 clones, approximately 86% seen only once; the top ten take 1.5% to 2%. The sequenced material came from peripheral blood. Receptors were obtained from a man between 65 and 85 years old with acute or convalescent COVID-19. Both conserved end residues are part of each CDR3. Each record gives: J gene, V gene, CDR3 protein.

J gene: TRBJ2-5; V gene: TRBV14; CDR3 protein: CASSRTGTSGSGETQYF
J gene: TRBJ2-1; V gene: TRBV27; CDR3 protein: CASSLFNGGGEQFF
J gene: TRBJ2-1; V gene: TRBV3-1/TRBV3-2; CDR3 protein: CASSRGLAILGNEQFF
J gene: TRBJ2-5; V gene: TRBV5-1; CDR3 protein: CASSLGQKEETQYF
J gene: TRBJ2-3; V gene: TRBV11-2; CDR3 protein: CASSILDTQYF
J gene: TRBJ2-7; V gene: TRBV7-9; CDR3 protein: CASSLGTGVSLTYEQYF
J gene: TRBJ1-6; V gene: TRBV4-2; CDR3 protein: CASSQDGSRGNSPLHF
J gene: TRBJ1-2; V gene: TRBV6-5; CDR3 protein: CASSLQRAYGYTF
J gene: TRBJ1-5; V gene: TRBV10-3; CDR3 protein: CAISLTGGQQPQHF
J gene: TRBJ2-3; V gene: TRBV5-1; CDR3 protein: CASSILADNTDTQYF
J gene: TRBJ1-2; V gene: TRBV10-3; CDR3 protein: CAISESARANGYTF
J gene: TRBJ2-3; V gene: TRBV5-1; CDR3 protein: CASSLADSSTDTQYF
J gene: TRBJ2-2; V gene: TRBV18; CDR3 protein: CASSQSTSGTNTGELFF
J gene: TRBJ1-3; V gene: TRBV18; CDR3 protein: CASSPDTGNTIYF
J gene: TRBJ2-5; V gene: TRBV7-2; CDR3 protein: CASSFRQETQYF
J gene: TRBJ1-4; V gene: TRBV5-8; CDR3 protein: CASSLVLGQANEKLFF
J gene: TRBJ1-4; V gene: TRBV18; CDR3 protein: CASSPGQGNEKLFF
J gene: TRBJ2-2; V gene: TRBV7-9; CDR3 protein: CATSGRNANTGELFF
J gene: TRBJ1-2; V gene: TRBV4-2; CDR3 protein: CASQGTGTGGYTF
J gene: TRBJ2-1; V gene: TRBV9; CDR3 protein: CASSSRLGGSITEQFF
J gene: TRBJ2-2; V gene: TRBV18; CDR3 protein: CASSPPGQMNTGELFF
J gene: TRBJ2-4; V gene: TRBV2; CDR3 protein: CASSDPENIQYF
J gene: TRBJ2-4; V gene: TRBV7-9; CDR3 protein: CASSTDVGGDIQYF
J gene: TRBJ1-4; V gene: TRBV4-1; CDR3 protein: CASSQGLTQIGEKLFF
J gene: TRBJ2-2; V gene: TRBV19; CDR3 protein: CASARGRAGELFF
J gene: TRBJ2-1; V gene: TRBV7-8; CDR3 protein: CASSLWTRNEQFF
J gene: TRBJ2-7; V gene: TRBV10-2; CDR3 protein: CASSDGGQGTGYEQYF
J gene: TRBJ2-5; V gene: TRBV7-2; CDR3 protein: CASSSGAGGETQYF
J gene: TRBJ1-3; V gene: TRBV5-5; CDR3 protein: CASSPGQGISLSGNTIYF
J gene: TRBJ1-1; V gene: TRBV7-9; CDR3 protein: CASTKLGGTEAFF
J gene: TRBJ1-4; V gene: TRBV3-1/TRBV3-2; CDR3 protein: CASSQARGFNEKLFF
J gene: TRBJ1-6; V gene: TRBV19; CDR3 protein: CASRRDIYRSPLHF
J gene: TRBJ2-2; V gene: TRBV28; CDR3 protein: CASSSVGQGGGELFF
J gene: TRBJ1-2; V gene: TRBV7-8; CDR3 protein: CASSNTDRGLWGYTF
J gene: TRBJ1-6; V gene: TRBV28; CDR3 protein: CASSPTGTGASPLHF
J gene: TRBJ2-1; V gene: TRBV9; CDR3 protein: CASSVAVGGLNEQFF
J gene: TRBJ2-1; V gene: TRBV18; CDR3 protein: CASSTRTGGSYNEQFF
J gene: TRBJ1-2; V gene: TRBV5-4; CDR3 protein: CASTIQGRDYGYTF
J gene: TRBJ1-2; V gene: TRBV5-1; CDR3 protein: CASSYGGDGYTF
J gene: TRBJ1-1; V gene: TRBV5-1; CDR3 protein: CASSWEDWDEAFF
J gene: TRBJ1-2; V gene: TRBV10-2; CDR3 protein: CASRRDTGGYTF
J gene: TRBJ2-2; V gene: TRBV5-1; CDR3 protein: CASSLTWTGVTGELFF
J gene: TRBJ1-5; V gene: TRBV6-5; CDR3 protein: CASSSVRYNQPQHF
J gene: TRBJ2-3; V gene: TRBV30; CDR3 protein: CAWTTGVRTDTQYF
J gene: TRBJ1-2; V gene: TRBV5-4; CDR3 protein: CASSTTGVYGYTF
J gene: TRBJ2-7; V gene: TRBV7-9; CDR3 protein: CASSFGSGYEQYF
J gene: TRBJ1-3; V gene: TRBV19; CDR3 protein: CASSMTGTGVENTIYF
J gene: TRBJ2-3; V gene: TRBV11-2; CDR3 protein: CASSTQSDTQYF
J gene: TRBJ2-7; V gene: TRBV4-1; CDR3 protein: CASSRDARSSGIESYEQYF
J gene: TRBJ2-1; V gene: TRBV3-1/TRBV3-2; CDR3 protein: CASSQDLAPNHNEQFF
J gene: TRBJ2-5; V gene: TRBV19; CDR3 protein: CASSLGGQRGETQYF
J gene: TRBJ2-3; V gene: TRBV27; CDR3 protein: CASSSFSGQGATDTQYF
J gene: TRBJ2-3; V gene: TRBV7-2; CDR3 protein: CASSPSVWASEADTQYF
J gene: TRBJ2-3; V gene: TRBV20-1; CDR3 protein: CSASRLAGTDTQYF
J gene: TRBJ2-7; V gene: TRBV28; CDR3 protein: CASTVEGAPPYEQYF
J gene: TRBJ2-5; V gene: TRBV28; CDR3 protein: CASSLRPGRRKETQYF
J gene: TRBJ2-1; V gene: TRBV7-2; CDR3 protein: CASSLAGTDNEQFF
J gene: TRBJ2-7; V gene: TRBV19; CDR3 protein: CASSTPGGGDEQYF
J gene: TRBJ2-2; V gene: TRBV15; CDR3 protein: CATSREEPAGTGELFF
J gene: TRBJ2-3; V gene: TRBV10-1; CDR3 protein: CASSEGTSGLTDTQYF